The sequence of this T cell receptor (beta chain) was determined in a study of blood T cells in healthy people across ages. Alongside a J-beta primer mix, a sample-barcoded 5' primer served in a second PCR lasting 7 to 11 cycles. Every cDNA molecule bore a tag from a template-switch adaptor containing 12 random nucleotides. Using its own MiXCR run on the 5' RACE reads, TCRdb lists one record per CDR3 protein. The table lists approximately 800,000 distinct CDR3 sequences, approximately 24% of them singletons. The germline gives CDR1 DFQATT, CDR2 SNEGSKA (reference sequence). Between the trimmed V and J ends, which lost 6 bases and 5 bases, there was a span of 19 bases. This CDR3 has 14 amino acids. This clonotype has a count of ten or more. The same sample was also studied in work on T cells of mothers and their children.

This TCR was sampled from a boy aged 5-17 years in good health. The sample taken for sequencing was blood. This sequence joins TRBV20-1 and TRBJ2-5; possible D gene TRBD1, 5 bases. In nucleotides, the CDR3 is TGCAGTGCCCCCTTGGCAGGGTTAGGGGAGACCCAGTACTTC. Encoded protein: CSAPLAGLGETQYF.